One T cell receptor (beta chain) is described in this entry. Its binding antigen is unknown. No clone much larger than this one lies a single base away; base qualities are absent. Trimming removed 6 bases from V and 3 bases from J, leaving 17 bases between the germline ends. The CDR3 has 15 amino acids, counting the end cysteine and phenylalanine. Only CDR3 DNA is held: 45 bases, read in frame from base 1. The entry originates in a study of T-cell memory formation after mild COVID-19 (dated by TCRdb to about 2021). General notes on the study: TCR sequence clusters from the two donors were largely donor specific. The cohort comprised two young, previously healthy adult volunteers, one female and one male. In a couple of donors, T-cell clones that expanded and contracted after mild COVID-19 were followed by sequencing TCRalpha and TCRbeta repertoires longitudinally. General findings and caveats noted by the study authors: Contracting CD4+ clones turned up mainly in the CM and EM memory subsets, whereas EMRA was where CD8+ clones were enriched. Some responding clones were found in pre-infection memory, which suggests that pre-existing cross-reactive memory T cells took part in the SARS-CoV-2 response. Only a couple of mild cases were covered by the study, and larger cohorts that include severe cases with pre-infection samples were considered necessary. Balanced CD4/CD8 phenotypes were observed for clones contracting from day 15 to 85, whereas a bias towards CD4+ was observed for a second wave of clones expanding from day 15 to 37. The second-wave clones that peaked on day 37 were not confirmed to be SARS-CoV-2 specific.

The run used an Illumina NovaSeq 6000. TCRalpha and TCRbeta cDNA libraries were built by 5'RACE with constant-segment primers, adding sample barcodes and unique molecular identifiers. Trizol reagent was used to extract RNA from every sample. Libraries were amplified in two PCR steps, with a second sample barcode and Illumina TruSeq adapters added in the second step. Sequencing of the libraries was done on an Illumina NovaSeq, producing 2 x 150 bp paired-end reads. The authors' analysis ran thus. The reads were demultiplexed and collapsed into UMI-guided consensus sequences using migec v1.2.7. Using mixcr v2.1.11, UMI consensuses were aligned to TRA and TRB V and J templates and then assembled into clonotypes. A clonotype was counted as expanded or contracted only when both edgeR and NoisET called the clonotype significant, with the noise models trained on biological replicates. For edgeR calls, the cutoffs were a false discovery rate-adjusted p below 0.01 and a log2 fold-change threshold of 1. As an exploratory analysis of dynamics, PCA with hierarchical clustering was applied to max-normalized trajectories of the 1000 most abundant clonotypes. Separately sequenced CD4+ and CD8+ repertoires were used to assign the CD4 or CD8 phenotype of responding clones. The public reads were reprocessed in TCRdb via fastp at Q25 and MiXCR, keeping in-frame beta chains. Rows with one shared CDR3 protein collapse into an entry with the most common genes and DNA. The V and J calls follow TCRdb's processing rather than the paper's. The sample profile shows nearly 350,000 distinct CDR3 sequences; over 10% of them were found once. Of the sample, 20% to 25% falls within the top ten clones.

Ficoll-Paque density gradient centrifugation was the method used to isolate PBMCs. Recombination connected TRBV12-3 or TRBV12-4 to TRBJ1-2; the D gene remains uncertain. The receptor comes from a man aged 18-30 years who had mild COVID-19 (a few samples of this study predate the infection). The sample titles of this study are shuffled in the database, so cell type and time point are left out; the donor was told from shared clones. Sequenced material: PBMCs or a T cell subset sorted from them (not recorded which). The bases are TGTGCCAGCAGCCAACGCAGCGGAGTCCACTATGGCTACACCTTC. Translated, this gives CASSQRSGVHYGYTF.